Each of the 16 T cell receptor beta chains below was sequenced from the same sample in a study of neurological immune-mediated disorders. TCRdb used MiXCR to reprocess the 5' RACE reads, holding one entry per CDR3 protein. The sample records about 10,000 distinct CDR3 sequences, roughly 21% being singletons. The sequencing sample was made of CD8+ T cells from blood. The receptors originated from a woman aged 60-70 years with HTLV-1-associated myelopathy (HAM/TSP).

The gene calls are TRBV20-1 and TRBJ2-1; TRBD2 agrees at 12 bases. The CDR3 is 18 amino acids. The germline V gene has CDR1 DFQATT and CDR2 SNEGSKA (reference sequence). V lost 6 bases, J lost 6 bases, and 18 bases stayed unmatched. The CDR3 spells CSAQADPPSGGAANEQFF. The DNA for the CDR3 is TGCAGTGCCCAAGCCGATCCCCCTAGCGGGGGGGCGGCCAATGAGCAGTTCTTC.

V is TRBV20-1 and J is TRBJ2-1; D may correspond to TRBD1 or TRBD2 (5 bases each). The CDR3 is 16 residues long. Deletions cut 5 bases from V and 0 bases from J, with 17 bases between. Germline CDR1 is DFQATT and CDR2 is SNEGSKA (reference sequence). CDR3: CSAPGATGSSYNEQFF. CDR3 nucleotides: TGCAGTGCTCCCGGGGCTACCGGAAGCTCCTACAATGAGCAGTTCTTC.

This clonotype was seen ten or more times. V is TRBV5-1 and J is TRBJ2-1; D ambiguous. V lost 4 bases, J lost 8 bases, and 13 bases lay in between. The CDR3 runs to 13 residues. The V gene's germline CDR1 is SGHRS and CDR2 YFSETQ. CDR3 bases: TGCGCCAGCAGCACCTACGCTGGTGATGAGCAGTTCTTC. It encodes CASSTYAGDEQFF.

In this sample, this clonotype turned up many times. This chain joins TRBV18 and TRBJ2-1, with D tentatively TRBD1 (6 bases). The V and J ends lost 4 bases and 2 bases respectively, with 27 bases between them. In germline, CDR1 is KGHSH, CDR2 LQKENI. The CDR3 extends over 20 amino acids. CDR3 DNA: TGTGCCAGCTCACTCACCCCCCCGGCCAACTACAGGGACGCCTACAATGAGCAGTTCTTC. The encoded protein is CASSLTPPANYRDAYNEQFF.

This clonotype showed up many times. The CDR3 coding sequence is TGCAGTGCCCTACCCCTAGCGGGGGGGCGCTTTGAGCAGTTCTTC. The encoded protein is CSALPLAGGRFEQFF. The chain uses TRBV20-1 and TRBJ2-1; 12 bases fit TRBD2. CDR3 size: 15 residues. Losses at the gene ends were 6 bases for V and 9 bases for J; bases not matched to a gene: 12. Germline V gene lookup returns CDR1 DFQATT and CDR2 SNEGSKA (reference sequence).

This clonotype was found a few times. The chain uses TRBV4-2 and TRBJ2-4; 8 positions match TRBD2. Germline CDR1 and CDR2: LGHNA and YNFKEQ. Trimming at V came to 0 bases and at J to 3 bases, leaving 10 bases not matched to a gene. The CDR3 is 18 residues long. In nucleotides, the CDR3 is TGTGCCAGCAGCCAAGATGCAACGGGGGGGCCTGACAAAAACATTCAGTACTTC. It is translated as CASSQDATGGPDKNIQYF.

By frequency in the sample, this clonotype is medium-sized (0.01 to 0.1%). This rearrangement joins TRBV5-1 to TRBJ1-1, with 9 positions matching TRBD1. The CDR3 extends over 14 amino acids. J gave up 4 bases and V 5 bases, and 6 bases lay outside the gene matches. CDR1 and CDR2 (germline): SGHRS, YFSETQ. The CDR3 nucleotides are TGCGCCAGCAGACCCGGGACAGGGCTCACTGAAGCTTTCTTT. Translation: CASRPGTGLTEAFF.

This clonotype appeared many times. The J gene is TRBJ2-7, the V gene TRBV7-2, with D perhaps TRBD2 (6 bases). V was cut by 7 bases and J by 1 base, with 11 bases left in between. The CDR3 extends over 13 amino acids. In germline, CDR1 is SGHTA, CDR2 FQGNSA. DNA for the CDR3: TGTGCCAGCACAGCGGGTTGGTCCTACGAGCAGTACTTC. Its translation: CASTAGWSYEQYF.

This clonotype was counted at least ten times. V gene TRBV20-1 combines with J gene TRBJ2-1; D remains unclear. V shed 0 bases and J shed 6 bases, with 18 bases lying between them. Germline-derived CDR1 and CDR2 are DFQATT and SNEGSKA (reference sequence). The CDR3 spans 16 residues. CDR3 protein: CSARDLGPDWGNEQFF. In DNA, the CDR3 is TGCAGTGCTAGAGATCTTGGGCCAGACTGGGGCAATGAGCAGTTCTTC.

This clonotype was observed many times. CDR3 nucleotides: TGTGCCAGCAGTGAAGCGCCCGGGGGGGGGGAGACCCAGTACTTC. Translated, it gives CASSEAPGGGETQYF. This chain uses TRBV6-1 with TRBJ2-5, with 8 bases fitting TRBD2. Germline lookup yields CDR1 MNHNS and CDR2 SASEGT. This CDR3 has 15 residues. Trimming cost V 0 bases and J 5 bases; bases outside gene matches: 5.

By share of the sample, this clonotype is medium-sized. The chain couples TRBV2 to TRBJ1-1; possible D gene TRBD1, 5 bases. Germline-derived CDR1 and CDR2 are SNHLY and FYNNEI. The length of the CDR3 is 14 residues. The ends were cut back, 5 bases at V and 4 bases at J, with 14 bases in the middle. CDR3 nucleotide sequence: TGTGCCAGCAGTAGACGGGGGGGAGGCACTGAAGCTTTCTTT. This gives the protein CASSRRGGGTEAFF.

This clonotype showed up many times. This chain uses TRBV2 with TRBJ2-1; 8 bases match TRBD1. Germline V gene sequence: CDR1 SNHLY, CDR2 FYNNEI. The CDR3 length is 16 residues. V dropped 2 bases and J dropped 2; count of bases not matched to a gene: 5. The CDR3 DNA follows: TGTGCCAGCAGTGAATGGACAGGGAAAACCTACAATGAGCAGTTCTTC. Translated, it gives CASSEWTGKTYNEQFF.

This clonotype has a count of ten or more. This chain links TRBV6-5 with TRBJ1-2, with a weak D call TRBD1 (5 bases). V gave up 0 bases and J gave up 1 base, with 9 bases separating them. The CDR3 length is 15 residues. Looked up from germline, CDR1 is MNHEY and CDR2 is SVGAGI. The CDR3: CASSYSGTLNYGYTF. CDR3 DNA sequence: TGTGCCAGCAGTTACTCAGGGACGCTTAACTATGGCTACACCTTC.

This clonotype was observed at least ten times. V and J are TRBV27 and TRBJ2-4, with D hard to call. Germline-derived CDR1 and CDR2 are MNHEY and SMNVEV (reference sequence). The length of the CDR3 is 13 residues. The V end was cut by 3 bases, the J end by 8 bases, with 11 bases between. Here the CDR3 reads CASSFLAGDIQYF. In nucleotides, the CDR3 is TGTGCCAGCAGTTTTTTAGCTGGGGACATTCAGTACTTC.

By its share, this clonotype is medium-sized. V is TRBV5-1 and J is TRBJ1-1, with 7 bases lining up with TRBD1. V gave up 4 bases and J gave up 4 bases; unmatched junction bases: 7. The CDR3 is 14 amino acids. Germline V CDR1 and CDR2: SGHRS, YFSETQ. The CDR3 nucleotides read TGCGCCAGCAGCGTGGACAGGCGGGGCACTGAAGCTTTCTTT. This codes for CASSVDRRGTEAFF.

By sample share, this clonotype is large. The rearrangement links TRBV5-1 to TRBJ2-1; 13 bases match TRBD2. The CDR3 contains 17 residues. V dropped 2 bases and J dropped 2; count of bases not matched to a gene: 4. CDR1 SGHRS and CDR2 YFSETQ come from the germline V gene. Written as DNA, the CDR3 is TGCGCCAGCAGCTTCCCGACTAGCGGGGGGACCTACAATGAGCAGTTCTTC. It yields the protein CASSFPTSGGTYNEQFF.